The 28 T cell receptor beta chains listed next were all sequenced from one sample in a study of shared clonotypes between healthy human individuals (dated by TCRdb to 2020 to 2022). The library was generated by the immunoSEQ multiplex PCR assay. In TCRdb, the immuneACCESS table is reduced to in-frame sequences with V and J assigned. These tables do not hold every clone; where another copy was compared, an unresolved V gene accounts for under half, and the others remain unexplained. This sample gives nearly 750,000 clones in total; roughly two thirds of them show up just once. The ten top clones hold approximately 2% of the sample. The source material was memory CD4+ T cells sorted from blood. Explained via the paper, the cell subset or site label denotes: CD45RA-negative fraction. These receptors were taken from a woman aged 30 to 39 in good health.

The table lists this clone with a few counts. The V call is TRBV5-4, the J call TRBJ2-7; 12 bases line up with TRBD2. The CDR3 contains 15 residues. The ends lost 4 bases at V and 1 base at J; junction bases unmatched: 3. CDR1 is SGHNT, CDR2 YYREEE, per germline (reference sequence). CDR3 sequence reads: CASSVGTSGSYEQYF. The CDR3 DNA reads as TGTGCCAGCAGCGTCGGGACTAGCGGGTCCTACGAGCAGTACTTC.

The chain carries TRBV5-1 and TRBJ1-5; 7 nucleotides agree with TRBD1. The germline gives CDR1 SGHRS, CDR2 YFSETQ. The CDR3 contains 15 residues. V was pared by 3 bases and J by 4 bases, with 7 bases of the junction left unmatched. CDR3 coding DNA: TGCGCCAGCAGCTGGGGGACAGCGGAAAATCAGCCCCAGCATTTT. Translating gives CASSWGTAENQPQHF. The entire variable domain, with the rest obtained from reference TRBV5-1 and TRBJ1-5, is as follows: KAGVTQTPRYLIKTRGQQVTLSCSPISGHRSVSWYQQTPGQGLQFLFEYFSETQRNKGNFPGRFSGRQFSNSRSEMNVSTLELGDSALYLCASSWGTAENQPQHFGDGTRLSIL.

This clone was seen repeatedly, ten times or more. This CDR3 is also generated by other DNA sequences in the sample. The chain links TRBV5-1 to TRBJ2-1, with unresolved D. CDR1 and CDR2 from the germline V gene are SGHRS and YFSETQ. The CDR3 totals 15 residues. Deletions cut 5 bases from V and 0 bases from J, with 12 bases between. This chain's CDR3 is CASSKDVSSYNEQFF. CDR3 DNA sequence: TGCGCCAGCAGTAAAGACGTCAGCTCCTACAATGAGCAGTTCTTC.

V gene TRBV6-1 combines with J gene TRBJ2-5, with 7 bases lining up with TRBD1. Germline V gene sequence: CDR1 MNHNS, CDR2 SASEGT. This CDR3 has 14 residues. J lost 1 base, V lost 4 bases, and 3 bases had no gene match. In DNA form, the CDR3 reads TGTGCCAGCAGTGCCCACAGGGGCCAAGAGACCCAGTACTTC. Translation: CASSAHRGQETQYF.

This clone was detected a few times. V usage is TRBV19 and J usage is TRBJ2-7; D perhaps matches TRBD1 (6 bases). CDR3 length: 15 amino acids. Germline V gene lookup returns CDR1 LNHDA and CDR2 SQIVND (reference sequence). V was shortened by 0 bases and J by 3 bases, with 12 bases between the two germline ends. CDR3 protein: CASSIEGTRNYEQYF. The CDR3 nucleotides read TGTGCCAGTAGTATAGAGGGGACAAGAAACTACGAGCAGTACTTC. The full variable domain, rest sourced from reference TRBV19 and TRBJ2-7, is DGGITQSPKYLFRKEGQNVTLSCEQNLNHDAMYWYRQDPGQGLRLIYYSQIVNDFQKGDIAEGYSVSREKKESFPLTVTSAQKNPTAFYLCASSIEGTRNYEQYFGPGTRLTVT.

V and J are TRBV11-3 and TRBJ2-3; 8 positions agree with TRBD2. The CDR3 is 15 amino acids. Per the germline V gene, CDR1 is SGHNT and CDR2 is YENEEA. V was pared by 5 bases and J by 6 bases, with 10 bases of the junction left unmatched. CDR3 protein: CASSAGTSGMDTQYF. The CDR3 region has the DNA TGTGCCAGCAGCGCGGGGACTAGTGGGATGGATACGCAGTATTTT.

V is TRBV5-1 and J is TRBJ1-4; TRBD1 is a possible D gene (5 bases). Germline V gives CDR1 SGHRS, CDR2 YFSETQ. V was clipped by 2 bases and J by 7 bases, with 12 bases between them. The length of the CDR3 is 14 residues. The CDR3 protein is CASSFVGEGEKLFF. DNA for the CDR3: TGCGCCAGCAGCTTTGTGGGGGAAGGTGAAAAACTGTTTTTT.

The gene calls are TRBV19 and TRBJ1-5; 10 bases agree with TRBD1. The V gene's germline CDR1 is LNHDA and CDR2 SQIVND (reference sequence). Trimming cost V 6 bases and J 4 bases; bases outside gene matches: 12. The CDR3 covers 17 residues. The CDR3 region has the DNA TGTGCCAGTAGCCCCCAACGAGACAGGGGGCGAAATCAGCCCCAGCATTTT. As protein: CASSPQRDRGRNQPQHF.

This chain joins TRBV7-2 and TRBJ1-5, with TRBD1 matching 7 bases. The CDR3 covers 13 residues. Germline CDR1 reads SGHTA; CDR2 reads FQGNSA. Losses at the gene ends were 5 bases for V and 7 bases for J; bases not matched to a gene: 5. This CDR3 reads CASSTGERQPQHF. CDR3 nucleotides: TGTGCCAGCAGCACAGGGGAGAGGCAGCCCCAGCATTTT.

V is TRBV5-6 and J is TRBJ2-6; D call uncertain. The length of the CDR3 is 16 residues. V lost 0 bases and J 2 bases, leaving 9 bases between the germline ends. The germline gives CDR1 SGHDT, CDR2 YYEEEE. CDR3: CASSLEVNAGANVLTF. The DNA for the CDR3 is TGTGCCAGCAGCTTGGAGGTTAACGCTGGGGCCAACGTCCTGACTTTC. The full variable domain, in which reference TRBV5-6 and TRBJ2-6 provide the parts outside the CDR3, is DAGVTQSPTHLIKTRGQQVTLRCSPKSGHDTVSWYQQALGQGPQFIFQYYEEEERQRGNFPDRFSGHQFPNYSSELNVNALLLGDSALYLCASSLEVNAGANVLTFGAGSRLTVL.

This chain uses TRBV9 with TRBJ2-1; 15 positions agree with TRBD2. CDR1 is SGDLS and CDR2 is YYNGEE in the germline V gene. The CDR3 consists of 16 residues. Unmatched junction bases numbered 6, after V lost 5 bases and J lost 6 bases. The CDR3 reads CASRQGTSGRSNEQFF. The DNA for the CDR3 is TGTGCCAGCAGGCAGGGGACTAGCGGGAGGAGCAATGAGCAGTTCTTC.

The CDR3 DNA reads as TGTGCCAGCAGCTTCGACCACGAGCAGTACTTC. It codes for CASSFDHEQYF. V gene TRBV5-6 combines with J gene TRBJ2-7; D is ambiguous. The V end lost 2 bases, the J end lost 5 bases, and 5 bases lay between the germline ends. Germline assignment: CDR1 SGHDT and CDR2 YYEEEE. The CDR3 extends over 11 amino acids.

Worth noting for this clone: This same CDR3 is encoded by further DNA sequences in the sample. This chain links TRBV5-1 with TRBJ2-3, with D perhaps TRBD2 (6 bases). Trimming stripped 0 bases from V and 0 bases from J, with 8 bases between. The CDR3 length is 15 residues. CDR1 and CDR2 (germline): SGHRS, YFSETQ. Written as DNA, the CDR3 is TGCGCCAGCAGCTTGGTCGGGGGTAGCACAGATACGCAGTATTTT. As protein: CASSLVGGSTDTQYF.

V is TRBV27 and J is TRBJ1-4, with a tentative D call TRBD1 (6 bases). Looked up from germline, CDR1 is MNHEY and CDR2 is SMNVEV (reference sequence). Trimming removed 6 bases at V and 0 bases at J, with 11 bases between. CDR3 length equals 15 residues. The CDR3 loop reads CASRPRTATNEKLFF. CDR3 in DNA: TGTGCCAGCAGGCCCCGGACAGCAACTAATGAAAAACTGTTTTTT. The full variable domain, in which reference TRBV27 and TRBJ1-4 provide the parts outside the CDR3, is EAQVTQNPRYLITVTGKKLTVTCSQNMNHEYMSWYRQDPGLGLRQIYYSMNVEVTDKGDVPEGYKVSRKEKRNFPLILESPSPNQTSLYFCASRPRTATNEKLFFGSGTQLSVL.

To note about this clone: The same CDR3 is also encoded by other DNA sequences in this sample. The chain carries TRBV5-1 and TRBJ2-3, with 13 nucleotides matching TRBD2. V was clipped by 3 bases and J by 0 bases; unmatched bases: 1. CDR1 SGHRS and CDR2 YFSETQ come from the germline V gene. This CDR3 is 16 amino acids long. This chain's CDR3 is CASSSLAGGSTDTQYF. The CDR3 coding sequence is TGCGCCAGCAGCTCACTAGCGGGAGGGAGCACAGATACGCAGTATTTT.

This clone was observed a handful of times. CDR3 coding DNA: TGTGCCAGCAAACTCGGGACAGGGTTCTACGAGCAGTACTTC. Translating gives CASKLGTGFYEQYF. The V gene is TRBV6-5, the J gene TRBJ2-7; 9 bases line up with TRBD1. J gave up 3 bases and V 7 bases, and 7 bases lay outside the gene matches. This CDR3 is built from 14 residues. Germline V gene lookup returns CDR1 MNHEY and CDR2 SVGAGI.

Note on this clone: Other nucleotide sequences in the sample specify the same CDR3. The chain employs TRBV27 and TRBJ2-1; TRBD2 matches at 9 bases. The CDR3 has 15 residues. Unmatched junction bases numbered 5, after V lost 1 base and J lost 7 bases. CDR1 is MNHEY, CDR2 SMNVEV, per germline (reference sequence). The CDR3 DNA follows: TGTGCCAGCAGTTTATTGGCGGGAGGGTTGAATGAGCAGTTCTTC. This translates into CASSLLAGGLNEQFF.

V usage is TRBV30 and J usage is TRBJ1-2; no clear D gene. This CDR3 region has 12 residues. V lost 2 bases and J 4 bases, leaving 8 bases between the germline ends. Germline CDR1 GTSNPN, CDR2 SVGIG (reference sequence). The CDR3 DNA reads TGTGCCTGGAGTTCGGGCAGCTATGGCTACACCTTC. It is translated as CAWSSGSYGYTF.

This chain connects TRBV2 to TRBJ2-2, with TRBD1 matching over 7 bases. Germline values: CDR1 SNHLY, CDR2 FYNNEI. The trim removed 6 bases at V and 3 bases at J, leaving 7 bases unmatched. This CDR3 contains 15 residues. DNA for the CDR3: TGTGCCAGCAGCCGACAGGGATTGGACACCGGGGAGCTGTTTTTT. It is translated as CASSRQGLDTGELFF. Filled out from reference TRBV2 and TRBJ2-2, the complete variable domain reads EPEVTQTPSHQVTQMGQEVILRCVPISNHLYFYWYRQILGQKVEFLVSFYNNEISEKSEIFDDQFSVERPDGSNFTLKIRSTKLEDSAMYFCASSRQGLDTGELFFGEGSRLTVL.

The V gene is TRBV6-6, the J gene TRBJ2-1; D perhaps matches TRBD2 (7 bases). CDR1 MNHNY and CDR2 SVGAGI come from the germline V gene (reference sequence). Trimming removed 6 bases from V and 5 bases from J, with 17 bases in between. CDR3 length: 15 residues. The CDR3, as DNA: TGTGCCAGCAGGAGGGGGGCGGGAGCTCACAATGAGCAGTTCTTC. It translates to CASRRGAGAHNEQFF.

This chain links TRBV27 with TRBJ2-5; either TRBD1 or TRBD2 may supply D (5 bases each). The CDR3 contains 15 residues. With 4 bases removed from V and 7 bases from J, the gap between germline ends came to 19 bases. CDR1 is MNHEY, CDR2 SMNVEV, per germline (reference sequence). CDR3 residues: CASSYHRTGIGTQYF. The CDR3 DNA is TGTGCCAGCAGTTACCACAGGACCGGGATCGGGACCCAGTACTTC.

The V call is TRBV19, the J call TRBJ2-5, with D perhaps matching TRBD2 (6 bases). This CDR3 contains 15 residues. CDR1 LNHDA and CDR2 SQIVND come from the germline V gene (reference sequence). V lost 1 base, J lost 4 bases, and 13 bases lay in between. CDR3 bases: TGTGCCAGTAGTATAGGACTAGGAGCGCTAGAGACCCAGTACTTC. Protein sequence: CASSIGLGALETQYF. The whole variable domain, remainder taken from reference TRBV19 and TRBJ2-5, is DGGITQSPKYLFRKEGQNVTLSCEQNLNHDAMYWYRQDPGQGLRLIYYSQIVNDFQKGDIAEGYSVSREKKESFPLTVTSAQKNPTAFYLCASSIGLGALETQYFGPGTRLLVL.

Concerning this clone: A clone one base away is much larger, so this may be a read error. V usage is TRBV5-6 and J usage is TRBJ2-3; D gene unclear. The germline V gene encodes CDR1 SGHDT and CDR2 YYEEEE. CDR3 size: 14 residues. The CDR3 spells CVSSFLGSVDTQYF. DNA of the CDR3: TGTGTCAGCAGCTTTTTGGGTTCCGTAGATACGCAGTATTTT.

J is TRBJ2-6 and V is TRBV19, with D possibly being TRBD1 or TRBD2 (6 bases each). This CDR3 is 15 amino acids long. Deletions cut 9 bases from V and 1 base from J, with 13 bases between. CDR1 is LNHDA and CDR2 is SQIVND in the germline V gene (reference sequence). CDR3 amino acids: CASSGGGSGANVLTF. The CDR3 nucleotides are TGTGCCAGCTCCGGGGGCGGATCTGGGGCCAACGTCCTGACTTTC.

V gene TRBV19 combines with J gene TRBJ1-1, with D possibly matching TRBD1 (6 bases). The CDR3 is made up of 16 amino acids. Germline assignment: CDR1 LNHDA and CDR2 SQIVND (reference sequence). Trimming shortened V by 7 bases and J by 5 bases, and 23 bases separated the two germline ends. The CDR3 spells CASTPKATGARTEAFF. The CDR3 nucleotides are TGTGCCAGTACACCCAAAGCCACGGGGGCAAGGACTGAAGCTTTCTTT. The full variable domain, rest sourced from reference TRBV19 and TRBJ1-1, is DGGITQSPKYLFRKEGQNVTLSCEQNLNHDAMYWYRQDPGQGLRLIYYSQIVNDFQKGDIAEGYSVSREKKESFPLTVTSAQKNPTAFYLCASTPKATGARTEAFFGQGTRLTVV.

The CDR3 coding sequence is TGTGCCAGCAGTGAAGTATACGGAACGGCTTTCTTT. It is translated as CASSEVYGTAFF. V gene TRBV6-1 combines with J gene TRBJ1-1; no reliable D call. The CDR3 totals 12 residues. Germline CDR1 and CDR2: MNHNS and SASEGT. V lost 1 base to trimming and J lost 11 bases, with 11 bases between them.

The CDR3 sequence: CASSLTGGNYGYTF. CDR3 DNA sequence: TGTGCCAGCAGTTTGACAGGGGGCAACTATGGCTACACCTTC. The chain joins TRBV28 to TRBJ1-2; 10 bases are shared with TRBD1. This CDR3 is 14 amino acids long. The trim removed 3 bases at V and 2 bases at J, leaving 0 bases unmatched. Germline V gives CDR1 MDHEN, CDR2 SYDVKM.

The chain recombines TRBV11-2 with TRBJ2-3; 11 bases align to TRBD2. Looked up from germline, CDR1 is SGHAT and CDR2 is FQNNGV. This CDR3 comprises 17 residues. Trimming at V came to 5 bases and at J to 6 bases, leaving 13 bases not matched to a gene. CDR3 nucleotides: TGTGCCAGCAGCCGACTAGCGGGAACACGCCCGGGGGATACGCAGTATTTT. It codes for CASSRLAGTRPGDTQYF. The full variable domain, in which reference TRBV11-2 and TRBJ2-3 provide the parts outside the CDR3, is EAGVAQSPRYKIIEKRQSVAFWCNPISGHATLYWYQQILGQGPKLLIQFQNNGVVDDSQLPKDRFSAERLKGVDSTLKIQPAKLEDSAVYLCASSRLAGTRPGDTQYFGPGTRLTVL.